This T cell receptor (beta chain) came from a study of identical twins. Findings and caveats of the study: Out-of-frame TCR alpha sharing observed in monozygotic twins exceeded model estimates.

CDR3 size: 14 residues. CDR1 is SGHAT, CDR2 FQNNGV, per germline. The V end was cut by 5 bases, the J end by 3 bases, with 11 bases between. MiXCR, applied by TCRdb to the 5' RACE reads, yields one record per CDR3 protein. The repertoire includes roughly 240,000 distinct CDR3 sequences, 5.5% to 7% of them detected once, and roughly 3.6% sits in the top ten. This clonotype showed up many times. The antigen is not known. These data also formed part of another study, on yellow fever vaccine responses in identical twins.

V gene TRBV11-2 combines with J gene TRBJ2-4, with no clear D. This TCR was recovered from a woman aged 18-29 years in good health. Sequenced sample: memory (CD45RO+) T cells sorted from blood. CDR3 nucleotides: TGTGCCAGCAGCATCGGACCGGACAAAAACATTCAGTACTTC. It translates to CASSIGPDKNIQYF. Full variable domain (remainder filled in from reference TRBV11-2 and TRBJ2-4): EAGVAQSPRYKIIEKRQSVAFWCNPISGHATLYWYQQILGQGPKLLIQFQNNGVVDDSQLPKDRFSAERLKGVDSTLKIQPAKLEDSAVYLCASSIGPDKNIQYFGAGTRLSVL.